Listed below are T cell receptor beta chains from one sample, sequenced in a study of T cell repertoires in cytomegalovirus infection. Via MiXCR, TCRdb re-called the reads, giving one row per CDR3 protein. The table lists 740,000 or so distinct CDR3 sequences, under 40% of them singletons. The sample was PBMCs. These receptors were obtained from a human donor in good health (CMV status not recorded). Some clones in this sample may be carry-over from other donors' samples. The CDR3 runs from the conserved cysteine through the conserved F or W. D genes are given only for firm matches. A row's size may be missing; if present it is once, few, many or a size class.

clone size	CDR3 length	J gene	D gene	V gene	CDR3 protein	CDR3 DNA
NA	14	TRBJ1-1	NA	TRBV19	CASSIRPGNTEAFF	TGTGCCAGTAGTATAAGGCCAGGAAACACTGAAGCTTTCTTT
NA	14	TRBJ1-6	TRBD1	TRBV20-1	CSARSGTGRSPLHF	TGCAGTGCTAGATCCGGGACAGGGCGCTCACCCCTCCACTTT
NA	14	TRBJ1-1	TRBD1	TRBV19	CASRGQGINTEAFF	TGTGCCAGTCGGGGACAGGGGATAAACACTGAAGCTTTCTTT
few	14	TRBJ2-1	TRBD1	TRBV10-3	CAISAGTGGTLPFF	TGTGCCATCAGCGCCGGGACAGGGGGCACCTTGCCGTTCTTC
many	12	TRBJ1-2	NA	TRBV7-2	CASSMNRDGYTF	TGTGCCAGCAGCATGAACAGGGATGGCTACACCTTC
NA	13	TRBJ1-5	NA	TRBV28	CASSFSEYQPQHF	TGTGCCAGCAGTTTCTCGGAATATCAGCCCCAGCATTTT
many	15	TRBJ1-6	NA	TRBV7-8	CASWFRGVSDSPLHF	TGTGCCAGCTGGTTTCGGGGAGTCTCGGATTCACCCCTCCACTTT
NA	16	TRBJ1-3	TRBD1	TRBV2	CASSGGQGQNGNTIYF	TGTGCCAGCAGTGGGGGACAGGGGCAAAATGGAAACACCATATATTTT
few	14	TRBJ1-1	NA	TRBV2	CASSWEAMNTEAFF	TGTGCCAGCAGTTGGGAAGCAATGAACACTGAAGCTTTCTTT
NA	17	TRBJ2-2	TRBD2	TRBV6-6	CASSPYYGRANTGELFF	TGTGCCAGCAGCCCCTATTACGGGAGGGCGAACACCGGGGAGCTGTTTTTT
NA	14	TRBJ2-1	NA	TRBV25-1	CASSEYPGSSEQFF	TGTGCCAGCAGTGAATATCCCGGTTCGAGCGAGCAGTTCTTC
many	14	TRBJ1-2	NA	TRBV7-3	CASSPDPGSRGYTF	TGTGCCAGCAGCCCCGACCCAGGCTCGAGGGGCTACACCTTC
many	15	TRBJ1-2	NA	TRBV7-8	CASSLRQGLGDGYTF	TGTGCCAGCAGCTTAAGGCAGGGCTTAGGGGATGGCTACACCTTC
few	13	TRBJ1-2	NA	TRBV4-2	CASSQEPHDGYTF	TGTGCCAGCAGCCAAGAACCCCATGATGGCTACACCTTC
NA	19	TRBJ2-5	TRBD2	TRBV24-1	CATSDPRTSGGTDRETQYF	TGTGCCACCAGTGATCCTCGGACTAGCGGGGGAACCGACCGAGAGACCCAGTACTTC
NA	12	TRBJ2-7	TRBD1	TRBV19	CASQGASYEQYF	TGTGCCAGTCAGGGGGCGTCCTACGAGCAGTACTTC
few	16	TRBJ2-1	TRBD2	TRBV29-1	CSVEDPKVEGGDEQFF	TGCAGCGTTGAAGACCCAAAGGTGGAGGGAGGGGATGAGCAGTTCTTC
many	15	TRBJ2-1	TRBD2	TRBV28	CASSSPAGGNNEQFF	TGTGCCAGCAGTTCCCCAGCGGGAGGGAACAATGAGCAGTTCTTC
NA	12	TRBJ1-4	NA	TRBV2	CASKGPGEKLFF	TGTGCCAGCAAGGGACCAGGTGAAAAACTGTTTTTT
NA	15	TRBJ1-1	NA	TRBV9	CASNRDNNMNTEAFF	TGTGCCAGCAACCGGGACAATAACATGAACACTGAAGCTTTCTTT
NA	14	TRBJ1-5	NA	TRBV7-9	CASSLTGADQPQHF	TGTGCCAGCAGCTTAACGGGGGCGGATCAGCCCCAGCATTTT
NA	16	TRBJ2-4	NA	TRBV27	CASSFSLGGAGNIQYF	TGTGCCAGCAGTTTTAGTCTTGGGGGGGCGGGAAACATTCAGTACTTC
NA	16	TRBJ1-3	NA	TRBV10-3	CAISGPAGPSGNTIYF	TGTGCCATCAGTGGCCCCGCAGGCCCCTCTGGAAACACCATATATTTT
few	16	TRBJ1-2	NA	TRBV15	CATSREDLQGLSGYTF	TGTGCCACCAGCAGGGAGGACCTACAGGGTCTATCAGGCTACACCTTC
few	16	TRBJ2-6	NA	TRBV19	CASSIRVPSGANVLTF	TGTGCCAGTAGTATCAGGGTCCCCTCTGGGGCCAACGTCCTGACTTTC
NA	13	TRBJ2-1	NA	TRBV7-8	CASSPTGTHEQFF	TGTGCCAGCAGCCCCACGGGAACACATGAGCAGTTCTTC
NA	14	TRBJ1-5	NA	TRBV19	CASSIRLFNQPQHF	TGTGCCAGTAGTATCCGGCTGTTCAATCAGCCCCAGCATTTT
many	14	TRBJ2-2	NA	TRBV7-2	CASSPYIGAGELFF	TGTGCCAGCAGCCCCTACATAGGGGCCGGGGAGCTGTTTTTT
NA	14	TRBJ1-2	NA	TRBV19	CASNTNRAGYGYTF	TGTGCCAGCAACACAAACAGGGCTGGCTATGGCTACACCTTC
NA	13	TRBJ1-2	NA	TRBV19	CASMQGPPYGYTF	TGTGCCAGTATGCAGGGCCCGCCCTATGGCTACACCTTC
many	15	TRBJ2-3	NA	TRBV7-6	CASSLGPQSTDTQYF	TGTGCCAGCAGCTTAGGGCCCCAAAGCACAGATACGCAGTATTTT
few	17	TRBJ2-3	TRBD2	TRBV10-3	CAISDVPGLAGDDTQYF	TGTGCCATCAGTGATGTCCCGGGACTAGCCGGGGACGATACGCAGTATTTT
NA	13	TRBJ2-1	TRBD1	TRBV6-1	CASRDRAYIEQFF	TGTGCCAGCCGGGACAGGGCCTACATTGAGCAGTTCTTC
NA	15	TRBJ1-1	NA	TRBV19	CASSIEGGRTTEAFF	TGTGCCAGTAGTATTGAAGGGGGAAGGACCACTGAAGCTTTCTTT
few	17	TRBJ1-2	NA	TRBV14	CASSQGVRTEANYGYTF	TGTGCCAGCAGCCAAGGGGTGCGGACGGAGGCTAACTATGGCTACACCTTC
NA	14	TRBJ1-1	NA	TRBV24-1	CATSDGTDPTEAFF	TGTGCCACCAGTGATGGGACGGATCCGACTGAAGCTTTCTTT
NA	14	TRBJ2-7	TRBD1	TRBV5-1	CASSLSGTGREQYF	TGCGCCAGCAGCTTGTCTGGGACAGGGCGCGAGCAGTACTTC
many	13	TRBJ1-6	NA	TRBV7-2	CASSLEGDSPLHF	TGTGCCAGCAGCTTAGAGGGGGATTCACCCCTCCACTTT
few	15	TRBJ2-7	TRBD2	TRBV6-6	CASRDRLAGRYEQYF	TGTGCCAGCAGGGATCGACTAGCGGGGAGGTACGAGCAGTACTTC
NA	13	TRBJ2-4	TRBD1	TRBV2	CASRNTGANIQYF	TGTGCCAGCAGGAATACAGGGGCAAACATTCAGTACTTC
many	14	TRBJ1-4	NA	TRBV6-1	CASSGRQRNEKLFF	TGTGCCTCGAGCGGGAGGCAGCGAAATGAAAAACTGTTTTTT
NA	15	TRBJ2-7	TRBD2	TRBV28	CASSSLKLAGDEQYF	TGTGCCAGCAGTTCGCTGAAACTAGCGGGAGACGAGCAGTACTTC
NA	16	TRBJ1-2	TRBD1	TRBV12-3/TRBV12-4	CASSPRGDRGNYGYTF	TGTGCCAGCAGTCCGCGGGGGGACAGGGGTAACTATGGCTACACCTTC
NA	14	TRBJ1-1	NA	TRBV2	CASSENSLNTEAFF	TGTGCCAGCAGTGAAAACAGTCTAAACACTGAAGCTTTCTTT
many	14	TRBJ1-5	TRBD1	TRBV7-2	CASSLDRGSQPQHF	TGTGCCAGCAGCTTAGACAGGGGGTCTCAGCCCCAGCATTTT